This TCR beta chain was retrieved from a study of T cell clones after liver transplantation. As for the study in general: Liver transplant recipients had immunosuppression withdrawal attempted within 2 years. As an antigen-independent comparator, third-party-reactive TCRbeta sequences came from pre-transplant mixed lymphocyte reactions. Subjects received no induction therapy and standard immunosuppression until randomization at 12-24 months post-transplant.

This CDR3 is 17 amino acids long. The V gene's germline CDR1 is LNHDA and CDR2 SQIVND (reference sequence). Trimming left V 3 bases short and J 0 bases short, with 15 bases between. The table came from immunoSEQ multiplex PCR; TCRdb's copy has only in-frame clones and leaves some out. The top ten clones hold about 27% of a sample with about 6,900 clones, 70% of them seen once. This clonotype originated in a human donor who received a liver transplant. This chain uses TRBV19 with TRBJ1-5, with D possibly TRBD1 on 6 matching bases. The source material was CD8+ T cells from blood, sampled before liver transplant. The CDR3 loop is CASSITSGAYSNQPQHF. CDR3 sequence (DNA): TGTGCCAGTAGTATCACATCAGGGGCGTATAGCAATCAGCCCCAGCATTTT.